These T cell receptor beta chains were read from a single sample in a study of shared clonotypes between healthy human individuals. The protocol was immunoSEQ multiplex PCR, while the TCRdb copy is restricted to in-frame clones and leaves out a portion. The sample has roughly 2,500,000 clones, 80% to 95% seen once. The sequenced sample consisted of naive CD4+ T cells from PBMCs. The receptors shown here come from a man younger than 35 in good health. Some clones in this sample may be carry-over from other donors' samples. Each CDR3 is given with its conserved first and last residue. A D gene is named only where the DNA matches it firmly.

j_call d_call v_call cdr3_aa
TRBJ2-1 NA TRBV2 CASTGSGGEQFF
TRBJ2-3 TRBD1 TRBV28 CASSSRTGGTDTQYF
TRBJ1-2 TRBD1 TRBV29-1 CSVWQGGGGGYTF
TRBJ1-2 TRBD1 TRBV5-6 CASSRGQGNYGYTF
TRBJ1-4 NA TRBV5-6 CASSLWGGEKLFF
TRBJ2-5 NA TRBV5-1 CASSWTYQETQYF
TRBJ2-7 NA TRBV7-2 CASSLGGPHPYEQYF
TRBJ1-5 NA TRBV4-1 CASSQPRDGHNQPQHF
TRBJ2-7 NA TRBV9 CASSGRTASSYEQYF
TRBJ2-7 NA TRBV28 CASSLFPLQGYEQYF
TRBJ1-5 NA TRBV19 CASTPWGGSNQPQHF
TRBJ2-6 NA TRBV5-8 CASSFGGSGANVLTF
TRBJ1-4 TRBD1 TRBV5-1 CASSLEGALGEKLFF
TRBJ2-5 TRBD2 TRBV5-1 CASSLTGLVSVVETQYF
TRBJ2-1 TRBD2 TRBV7-3 CASSLSPRGSEQFF
TRBJ2-4 NA TRBV29-1 CSVREGPLAKNIQYF
TRBJ1-5 TRBD1 TRBV27 CASRITGGRNQPQHF
TRBJ1-5 NA TRBV4-1 CASSPAHSNQPQHF
TRBJ2-7 TRBD1 TRBV11-2 CASSLPGQQAYEQYF
TRBJ2-6 NA TRBV7-3 CASRNLGHLSGANVLTF
TRBJ1-2 NA TRBV6-5 CASSYSTGYGYTF
TRBJ1-2 NA TRBV2 CASIMREEGYTF
TRBJ2-1 TRBD2 TRBV28 CASSQAGLAGGEQFF
TRBJ2-5 NA TRBV2 CASSPERITWEQYF
TRBJ2-7 NA TRBV7-2 CASIPTENSYEQYF
TRBJ2-3 TRBD2 TRBV4-3 CASSQGAGSTDTQYF
TRBJ2-7 NA TRBV28 CASSPGPLYEQYF
TRBJ2-1 NA TRBV10-2 CASSRSGMGEQFF
TRBJ1-2 NA TRBV6-1 CASRTPSNYGYTF
TRBJ1-4 NA TRBV5-5 CASSWDGATNEKLFF
TRBJ2-2 TRBD2 TRBV4-1 CASNPGLAGVGTGELFF
TRBJ2-7 TRBD1 TRBV7-3 CASSIGQGATYEQYF
TRBJ2-1 TRBD1 TRBV10-3 CAISPGQTYNEQFF